These 9 T cell receptor beta chains were sequenced from one sample in a study of OX40 agonist ivuxolimab in advanced cancers. Library preparation used the immunoSEQ multiplex PCR assay. Not all clones reach the TCRdb copy of this immuneACCESS table, which keeps in-frame sequences only. Checked studies attribute under half of the gap to unresolved V genes and leave the rest unexplained. The sample yields 70,000 or so clones; 80% to 90% were counted once. The ten largest make up approximately 0.91% of the sample. This sample comprised CD4+ or CD8+ T cells sorted from blood, obtained in a trial of the OX40 agonist ivuxolimab. These receptors all stem from an adult with an advanced solid tumor such as melanoma, head and neck, liver or kidney cancer.

The chain employs TRBV6-1 and TRBJ2-5; D perhaps matches TRBD1 (6 bases). The germline gives CDR1 MNHNS, CDR2 SASEGT. V was clipped by 4 bases and J by 1 base, with 16 bases between them. There are 16 residues in the CDR3. Written as DNA, the CDR3 is TGTGCCAGCAGTGTACAGGGTCGGGGCCCCCAAGAGACCCAGTACTTC. Protein sequence: CASSVQGRGPQETQYF.

The V and J genes are TRBV5-1 and TRBJ1-5; D perhaps matches TRBD1 (6 bases). Germline loops: CDR1 SGHRS, CDR2 YFSETQ. V was cut by 4 bases and J by 2 bases, with 16 bases left in between. The CDR3 extends over 16 amino acids. The CDR3 sequence is CASSPSGGRGNQPQHF. CDR3 DNA: TGCGCCAGCAGCCCTAGTGGGGGGCGCGGCAATCAGCCCCAGCATTTT.

The chain uses TRBV5-1 and TRBJ2-1; tentatively, D is TRBD1 or TRBD2 (6 bases each). V lost 0 bases, J lost 0 bases, and 13 bases lay in between. Looked up from germline, CDR1 is SGHRS and CDR2 is YFSETQ. This CDR3 spans 17 amino acids. The CDR3 sequence is CASSLAPGGGSYNEQFF. The CDR3 coding sequence is TGCGCCAGCAGCTTGGCCCCCGGGGGCGGCTCCTACAATGAGCAGTTCTTC.

J is TRBJ1-6 and V is TRBV5-4; 7 bases match TRBD1. The CDR3 is 17 amino acids. Germline CDR1 is SGHNT and CDR2 is YYREEE (reference sequence). V shed 3 bases and J 0 bases; nucleotides not matched to a gene: 6. The CDR3 DNA reads as TGTGCCAGCAGCTCTGGACAGGCCGGCTCCTATAATTCACCCCTCCACTTT. Translated: CASSSGQAGSYNSPLHF.

The chain combines TRBV6-6 with TRBJ2-6; D remains unclear. V shed 9 bases and J shed 0 bases, with 6 bases lying between them. CDR3 length: 13 amino acids. Germline lookup yields CDR1 MNHNY and CDR2 SVGAGI (reference sequence). This chain's CDR3 is CASGSSGANVLTF. In DNA, the CDR3 is TGTGCCAGTGGATCCTCTGGGGCCAACGTCCTGACTTTC.

The chain uses TRBV7-9 and TRBJ2-7, with D hard to call. V lost 5 bases and J 6 bases, leaving 14 bases between the germline ends. CDR1 and CDR2 (germline): SEHNR, FQNEAQ (reference sequence). The CDR3 is made up of 13 amino acids. CDR3 in amino acids: CASSTLVGGEQYF. Here the CDR3 DNA reads TGTGCCAGCAGCACTTTAGTCGGCGGCGAGCAGTACTTC.

The CDR3 reads CASTEQGNTGELFF. The CDR3 DNA sequence: TGTGCCAGCACCGAACAGGGGAACACCGGGGAGCTGTTTTTT. This rearrangement joins TRBV2 to TRBJ2-2; a weak D match, TRBD1 (6 bases). Germline-derived CDR1 and CDR2 are SNHLY and FYNNEI. V was cut by 7 bases and J by 1 base, with 10 bases left in between. This CDR3 spans 14 amino acids.

This clone was seen just once. V gene TRBV12-5 combines with J gene TRBJ2-5, with 8 bases aligning to TRBD1. J lost 3 bases, V lost 4 bases, and 1 base had no gene match. This CDR3 region has 13 residues. The germline gives CDR1 LGHNT, CDR2 FRNRAP. The CDR3 sequence: CASGSGQEETQYF. The CDR3, as DNA: TGTGCTAGTGGTTCGGGACAGGAAGAGACCCAGTACTTC. Combining the CDR3 with reference TRBV12-5 and TRBJ2-5 gives the whole variable domain DARVTQTPRHKVTEMGQEVTMRCQPILGHNTVFWYRQTMMQGLELLAYFRNRAPLDDSGMPKDRFSAEMPDATLATLKIQPSEPRDSAVYFCASGSGQEETQYFGPGTRLLVL.

The V call is TRBV19, the J call TRBJ1-5; no definite D call. Germline values: CDR1 LNHDA, CDR2 SQIVND (reference sequence). Trimming left V 7 bases short and J 4 bases short, with 14 bases between. CDR3 length: 14 amino acids. The DNA for the CDR3 is TGTGCCAGTAACGGCCAGGTGGATAATCAGCCCCAGCATTTT. Translated, it gives CASNGQVDNQPQHF.